This T cell receptor beta chain was documented in a study of cytomegalovirus exposure and HLA in healthy donors. Study results and limitations: The likely origin of a cluster of highly shared sequence variants was a sequencing artifact.

Regarding this clone: Its antigen is undetermined.

Use of 60 Vbeta and 13 Jbeta primers characterized the PCR. Measured with immunoSEQ multiplex PCR; TCRdb has only the in-frame clones, and not every one. Of 95,000 to 100,000 clones in the sample, roughly 70% were seen once. Nominally healthy donors were sampled, though unrecorded immune exposures were likely. The CDR3 is 15 residues long. CDR1 is GTSNPN and CDR2 is SVGIG in the germline V gene (reference sequence). Trimming at V came to 0 bases and at J to 7 bases, leaving 7 bases not matched to a gene. This clonotype originated in a man aged 45-65 years in good health and CMV-seronegative. The J gene is TRBJ1-4, the V gene TRBV30; 8 bases fit TRBD1. The sample taken for sequencing was PBMCs. CDR3 nucleotides: TGTGCCTGGAGTGTCAAGACAGGGGTGGGTGAAAAACTGTTTTTT. Translating gives CAWSVKTGVGEKLFF.